One and the same sample provided the 27 T cell receptor beta chains below, sequenced in a study of vaccination and CD4 T cells after COVID-19. The Oncomine TCR Beta short-read assay generated sequence data from the DNA of cultured CD4+ T cells. TCRdb fed the PCR reads into MiXCR, producing one record per CDR3 protein. Seen here are 20,000 to 25,000 distinct CDR3 sequences, 38% observed once, and the top ten hold about 5%. These TCRs' antigens remain unknown. As for treatment: approximately 10-day PBMC culture with coronavirus spike peptide pools or control peptides (ViraFEST assay). This specimen consisted of CD4+ T cells from blood, cultured in vitro, obtained before SARS-CoV-2 vaccination. The receptors stem from a human donor who had recovered from COVID-19.

This chain joins TRBV6-1 and TRBJ2-1; 10 nucleotides match TRBD2. V lost 6 bases and J lost 0; bases outside the gene matches: 5. Germline CDR1 is MNHNS and CDR2 is SASEGT. There are 16 residues in the CDR3. CDR3 DNA sequence: TGTGCCAGCAGAGATTCTAGCGGGGGCTCCTACAATGAGCAGTTCTTC. Protein product: CASRDSSGGSYNEQFF.

V usage is TRBV7-9 and J usage is TRBJ1-4, with 9 positions matching TRBD1. This CDR3 region has 17 residues. J lost 8 bases, V lost 1 base, and 11 bases had no gene match. CDR1 SEHNR and CDR2 FQNEAQ come from the germline V gene (reference sequence). CDR3 region: CASSLGNGQGRREKLFF. CDR3 in DNA: TGTGCCAGCAGCTTAGGAAATGGACAGGGGAGACGGGAAAAACTGTTTTTT.

The rearrangement links TRBV5-1 to TRBJ1-2, with D perhaps TRBD1 (5 bases). The CDR3 extends over 13 amino acids. Trimming stripped 4 bases from V and 5 bases from J, with 12 bases between. The germline V gene has CDR1 SGHRS and CDR2 YFSETQ. The CDR3 sequence is CASSTGQEYGYTF. In nucleotides, the CDR3 is TGCGCCAGCAGCACCGGACAAGAGTATGGCTACACCTTC.

In its sample, this clonotype was seen a few times. The rearrangement links TRBV20-1 to TRBJ2-7; 7 bases line up with TRBD2. The CDR3 runs to 15 residues. J gave up 5 bases and V 4 bases, and 14 bases lay outside the gene matches. CDR1 is DFQATT and CDR2 is SNEGSKA in the germline V gene (reference sequence). DNA for the CDR3: TGCAGTGCTACCACCCCGCCGGCGGGAGTCCACGAGCAGTACTTC. Translated: CSATTPPAGVHEQYF.

The chain links TRBV12-3 or TRBV12-4 to TRBJ1-2; 7 bases agree with TRBD1. The CDR3 covers 13 residues. V shed 5 bases and J 7 bases; nucleotides not matched to a gene: 7. The CDR3, as DNA: TGTGCCAGCAGTACCCGACAGGGTAGTGGCTACACCTTC. Translated, it gives CASSTRQGSGYTF.

Only a few counts were recorded for this clonotype. V gene TRBV20-1 combines with J gene TRBJ1-4; D might be TRBD1 (5 bases). CDR3 length equals 15 residues. Germline V gene data show CDR1 as DFQATT and CDR2 as SNEGSKA (reference sequence). V was trimmed by 0 bases and J by 5 bases, leaving 13 bases between them. The CDR3 is CSARDLGGWNEKLFF. The CDR3, as DNA: TGCAGTGCTAGAGATTTGGGGGGGTGGAATGAAAAACTGTTTTTT.

The sample holds a few counts of this clonotype. V usage is TRBV20-1 and J usage is TRBJ1-2; D remains unclear. This CDR3 is 12 amino acids long. Trimming shortened V by 4 bases and J by 6 bases, and 12 bases separated the two germline ends. Germline V gene sequence: CDR1 DFQATT, CDR2 SNEGSKA (reference sequence). The CDR3 DNA reads as TGCAGTGCTACCGGGCTAGCGGATGGCTACACCTTC. It is translated as CSATGLADGYTF.

This clonotype was counted between two and nine times. V gene TRBV7-3 combines with J gene TRBJ2-5; unclear D gene. The V end lost 1 base, the J end lost 0 bases, and 9 bases lay between the germline ends. The CDR3 has 15 amino acids. Germline V lookup: CDR1 SGHTA, CDR2 FQGTGA. The CDR3 DNA reads TGTGCCAGCAGCTTAATGGGCGTTGACCAAGAGACCCAGTACTTC. This gives the protein CASSLMGVDQETQYF.

V usage is TRBV7-2 and J usage is TRBJ2-3; D uncertain. Germline V CDR1 and CDR2: SGHTA, FQGNSA. This CDR3 region has 14 residues. V dropped 2 bases and J dropped 2 bases, with 8 bases sitting between them. In DNA form, the CDR3 reads TGTGCCAGCAGCTTACAGCAGGACACAGATACGCAGTATTTT. It codes for CASSLQQDTDTQYF. Using reference TRBV7-2 and TRBJ2-3 for the parts outside the CDR3, the full variable domain is GAGVSQSPSNKVTEKGKDVELRCDPISGHTALYWYRQSLGQGLEFLIYFQGNSAPDKSGLPSDRFSAERTGGSVSTLTIQRTQQEDSAVYLCASSLQQDTDTQYFGPGTRLTVL.

The chain is built from TRBV29-1 and TRBJ2-7; D may be TRBD1 (5 bases). Germline CDR1 SQVTM, CDR2 ANQGSEA. Trimming stripped 3 bases from V and 3 bases from J, with 15 bases between. This CDR3 is built from 14 residues. In nucleotides, the CDR3 is TGCAGCGTTGATATAACAGGCTACGACTACGAGCAGTACTTC. It encodes CSVDITGYDYEQYF.

V usage is TRBV12-3 or TRBV12-4 and J usage is TRBJ1-1; TRBD1 aligns across 7 bases. The J segment lost 5 bases and the V segment lost 6 bases, leaving 6 bases of the junction unmatched. This CDR3 spans 13 amino acids. The CDR3 region has the DNA TGTGCCAGCAGCTACCAGGGGGGAACTGAAGCTTTCTTT. Protein product: CASSYQGGTEAFF.

This chain joins TRBV7-9 and TRBJ1-1, with 10 bases aligning to TRBD1. The germline V gene encodes CDR1 SEHNR and CDR2 FQNEAQ (reference sequence). The CDR3 is 16 amino acids. Germline trimming cut 1 base from V and 4 bases from J; bases unmatched to any gene: 6. CDR3 loop: CASSLGTGGVSTEAFF. The CDR3 bases are TGTGCCAGCAGCTTAGGGACAGGGGGAGTGAGCACTGAAGCTTTCTTT.

This clonotype was found a few times. The chain links TRBV6-2 or TRBV6-3 to TRBJ1-5, with D perhaps matching TRBD1 (6 bases). Trimming took off 5 bases at V and 8 bases at J, with 22 bases between the two ends. From germline, CDR1 is MNHEY and CDR2 SVGEGT. This CDR3 spans 16 amino acids. CDR3 coding DNA: TGTGCCAGCAGTACCCTAGGGGGGGTAGTATGGGAGCCCCAGCATTTT. It encodes CASSTLGGVVWEPQHF.

This clonotype occurred a few times. The chain joins TRBV14 to TRBJ1-2; D gene unclear. The CDR3 runs 13 residues. The germline V gene encodes CDR1 SGHDN and CDR2 FVKESK. V shed 1 base and J shed 4 bases, with 7 bases lying between them. CDR3 DNA sequence: TGTGCCAGCAGCCAAGGCCGTTTCTATGGCTACACCTTC. Its translation: CASSQGRFYGYTF.

This clonotype was counted only a few times. The chain uses TRBV7-6 and TRBJ2-7, with D possibly TRBD2 on 6 matching bases. V was trimmed by 2 bases and J by 4 bases, leaving 15 bases between them. CDR3 size: 15 residues. CDR1 and CDR2 from the germline V gene are SGHVS and FNYEAQ. For the CDR3, the DNA is TGTGCCAGCAGCTTATTGGAGGGAGCGGGTTACGAGCAGTACTTC. This gives the protein CASSLLEGAGYEQYF.

This clonotype was detected a few times. The chain couples TRBV7-9 to TRBJ1-4; TRBD1 matches 7 bases. This CDR3 has 14 residues. The J segment lost 10 bases and the V segment lost 1 base, leaving 6 bases of the junction unmatched. Germline V gene lookup returns CDR1 SEHNR and CDR2 FQNEAQ (reference sequence). CDR3 nucleotides: TGTGCCAGCAGCTTAGGTCAGGGGGAGAGAAAACTGTTTTTT. It translates to CASSLGQGERKLFF.

With regard to this clonotype: An end of the junction does not agree with germline; a read error may underlie this. The chain joins TRBV11-1 to TRBJ2-7; 10 nucleotides agree with TRBD1. CDR3 length: 16 amino acids. Germline CDR1 is SGHAT and CDR2 is FQDESV (reference sequence). DNA of the CDR3: TGTGCCAGAAGCTCGGACAGGGGGGAGCCTCTGGTATGGCAGTACTTC. Translation: CARSSDRGEPLVWQYF.

The chain links TRBV5-6 to TRBJ2-2; TRBD1 agrees at 10 bases. CDR3 size: 18 residues. V dropped 4 bases and J dropped 2; count of bases not matched to a gene: 11. Germline V lookup: CDR1 SGHDT, CDR2 YYEEEE. The CDR3 region has the DNA TGTGCCAGCAGCCTAGGGACAGGGGCCCTGAGCAACACCGGGGAGCTGTTTTTT. Amino acid sequence: CASSLGTGALSNTGELFF.

By frequency in the sample, this clonotype is medium-sized. The genes are TRBV4-3 and TRBJ2-4; 7 nucleotides align to TRBD1. V lost 0 bases, J lost 1 base, and 3 bases stayed unmatched. Germline V gene data show CDR1 as LGHNA and CDR2 as YSLEER. The CDR3 consists of 16 residues. CDR3 amino acids: CASSQDEGAAKNIQYF. The CDR3 DNA reads as TGCGCCAGCAGCCAAGATGAGGGGGCGGCCAAAAACATTCAGTACTTC.

This clonotype showed up just a few times. The V gene is TRBV11-3, the J gene TRBJ2-5; 9 positions match TRBD1. Trimming cost V 5 bases and J 4 bases; bases outside gene matches: 2. The CDR3 contains 13 residues. CDR1 is SGHNT and CDR2 is YENEEA in the germline V gene. Here the CDR3 reads CASSQGQGETQYF. CDR3 nucleotide sequence: TGTGCCAGCAGCCAGGGACAGGGAGAGACCCAGTACTTC.

The genes are TRBV7-9 and TRBJ1-6; 9 positions agree with TRBD1. This CDR3 region has 19 residues. The germline CDR1 and CDR2 sequences are SEHNR and FQNEAQ (reference sequence). J lost 5 bases, V lost 1 base, and 12 bases had no gene match. DNA for the CDR3: TGTGCCAGCAGCTTAGATATAGGTTCGTGGACAGGGGATAATTCACCCCTCCACTTT. Protein product: CASSLDIGSWTGDNSPLHF.

This rearrangement joins TRBV6-1 to TRBJ2-7; TRBD1 aligns across 9 bases. The CDR3 extends over 13 amino acids. CDR1 is MNHNS, CDR2 SASEGT, per germline. The V segment lost 6 bases and the J segment 3 bases; nucleotides outside the gene matches: 3. CDR3 loop: CASRTGQGYEQYF. The CDR3 bases are TGTGCCAGCAGAACGGGACAGGGCTACGAGCAGTACTTC.

This clonotype was observed a handful of times. The chain links TRBV20-1 to TRBJ2-7, with 8 bases that match TRBD2. From germline, CDR1 is DFQATT and CDR2 SNEGSKA (reference sequence). The CDR3 has 16 amino acids. With V trimmed by 0 bases and J by 5 bases, 12 bases remained unmatched. CDR3 DNA sequence: TGCAGTGCTAGAGATCCAGCGGGAGCGCCCGCCCACGAGCAGTACTTC. This encodes CSARDPAGAPAHEQYF.

The gene calls are TRBV5-4 and TRBJ2-1; the D gene could be TRBD1 or TRBD2 (5 bases each). Trimming cost V 4 bases and J 6 bases, with 17 bases left between them. CDR3 length equals 15 residues. CDR1 and CDR2 from the germline V gene are SGHNT and YYREEE (reference sequence). The CDR3 sequence: CASSRDPGPSNEQFF. CDR3 DNA: TGTGCCAGCAGCCGGGATCCGGGACCATCCAATGAGCAGTTCTTC.

The chain links TRBV7-9 to TRBJ1-2; D uncertain. Germline V gene lookup returns CDR1 SEHNR and CDR2 FQNEAQ (reference sequence). The CDR3 is 13 amino acids. Trimming took off 7 bases at V and 5 bases at J, with 14 bases between the two ends. The CDR3 DNA reads as TGTGCCAGCAACTCATCGGATCTGTATGGCTACACCTTC. Protein product: CASNSSDLYGYTF.

This clonotype was seen a few times. This rearrangement joins TRBV7-8 to TRBJ2-5, with TRBD2 matching over 8 bases. Trimming at V came to 0 bases and at J to 5 bases, leaving 8 bases not matched to a gene. CDR1 and CDR2 (germline): SGHVS, FQNEAQ. The CDR3 consists of 16 residues. In DNA, the CDR3 is TGTGCCAGCAGCTTAGCAGCAGCGGGGGCTACCGAGACCCAGTACTTC. Residues: CASSLAAAGATETQYF.

This clonotype has a handful of counts. The chain is built from TRBV7-9 and TRBJ2-2, with D possibly being TRBD2 (5 bases). CDR1 is SEHNR and CDR2 is FQNEAQ in the germline V gene (reference sequence). CDR3 length equals 17 residues. Trimming cost V 3 bases and J 0 bases, with 14 bases left between them. CDR3 sequence reads: CASSFLASGPNTGELFF. CDR3 coding DNA: TGTGCCAGCAGCTTCCTAGCCTCGGGTCCGAACACCGGGGAGCTGTTTTTT.